This entry describes one T cell receptor beta chain. Its target is unknown. TCRdb analysed the 5' RACE reads with MiXCR anew, one entry per CDR3 protein. Of 160,000 or so distinct CDR3 sequences detected, 9.8% appear once; the ten largest clones hold around 15%. This record comes from a study of CD8 T cells in ankylosing spondylitis. Study-wide points: Reports of some motif variants in reactive arthritis synovial fluid and blood predate this one.

Sequencing was performed on blood, either unsorted or a sorted T cell fraction (not recorded which). This TCR was sampled from a female donor with ankylosing spondylitis or in good health (not recorded which).

CDR3 coding DNA: TGCGCCAGCAGCCAAGGGAACAGGGGGCGTTTTGATGAGCAGTTCTTC. Encoded protein: CASSQGNRGRFDEQFF. This chain connects TRBV4-3 to TRBJ2-1, with TRBD1 identical over 9 bases. The CDR3 covers 16 residues. V shed 1 base, J shed 8 bases, and the junction held 9 bases outside the gene matches. Germline V gene data show CDR1 as LGHNA and CDR2 as YSLEER.